This T cell receptor (beta chain) derives from a study of shared clonotypes between healthy human individuals. Whole-study context: Used for every donor were three CD4 naive, three CD4 memory, two CD8 naive and one CD8 memory plate.

Regarding the study as a whole: Naive subsets, compared against memory subsets, generally had larger estimated richness values. The represented genetic and exposure-history diversity was limited by the small number of donors. The study found lower generation probabilities in non-shared clonotypes than in those shared by all four donors.

Trimming took 4 bases from V and 0 from J, leaving 7 bases between them. The CDR3 runs to 14 residues. Germline CDR1 and CDR2: SGHTA and FQGNSA. Using immunoSEQ multiplex PCR, the repertoire was profiled, and TCRdb retains in-frame clones only, with some absent. Of about 1 million clones detected, about 84% appear once; the ten largest clones hold around 0.47%. In the case of this clone: Its antigen is still unknown.

The rearrangement links TRBV7-2 to TRBJ2-1; D is ambiguous. Material: memory CD4+ T cells from PBMCs. Subset indicated: CD45RA-negative fraction. This TCR derives from a man between 18 and 29 years old in good health. Some clones in this sample may be carry-over from other donors' samples. For the CDR3, the DNA is TGTGCCAGCAGCTCGCAAATCTCCTACAATGAGCAGTTCTTC. Protein product: CASSSQISYNEQFF.